This is a list of T cell receptor beta chains from one sample in a study of chemoradiotherapy in HPV16-positive cancers. Measured with immunoSEQ multiplex PCR; TCRdb has only the in-frame clones, and not every one. Here the sample spans over 10,000 clones, approximately 77% being singletons. Sampling was conducted from a patient who underwent chemoradiotherapy. The receptors come from a human donor with HPV-associated anogenital cancer. CDR3s include the opening cysteine and the closing phenylalanine or tryptophan. D genes are given only for firm matches. A clone size is listed for some rows: how often the clone was seen (once, few, many), or a class if it is expanded.

j_call d_call v_call clone_size cdr3_nt cdr3_aa
TRBJ1-4 - TRBV18 - TGTGCCAGCTCACCACGCGGGGTATATAATGAAAAACTGTTTTTT CASSPRGVYNEKLFF
TRBJ1-1 - TRBV5-1 - TGCGCCAGCAGCTTGGACGGGGGGACTGAAGCTTTCTTT CASSLDGGTEAFF
TRBJ2-3 - TRBV4-1 - TGCGCCAGCAGCCCTTACGGAAAAACTAGCACAGATACGCAGTATTTT CASSPYGKTSTDTQYF
TRBJ1-1 TRBD1 TRBV9 - TGTGCCAGCAGCGCCACCGGACAGGGTTCAACCGCCTTTAACACTGAAGCTTTCTTT CASSATGQGSTAFNTEAFF
TRBJ2-7 - TRBV23-1 - TGCGCCAGCAGTCTAGCGGCCTACGAGCAGTACTTC CASSLAAYEQYF
TRBJ2-1 TRBD1 TRBV27 - TGTGCCAGCAGTTTAGGCCTTAGGGGGCTAGGCCCCTACAATGAGCAGTTCTTC CASSLGLRGLGPYNEQFF
TRBJ2-7 - TRBV4-3 - TGCGCCAGCAGCGCCAGCTTTCGGTGGCCCGCCGAGCAGTACTTC CASSASFRWPAEQYF
TRBJ2-7 TRBD1 TRBV7-8 - TGTGCCAGCAGCTGGTTGGGGACAGGGGGCTACGAGCAGTACTTC CASSWLGTGGYEQYF
TRBJ2-3 TRBD1 TRBV7-2 - TGTGCCAGCAGCTTAGCTTCGGCGACAGGGGCCACAGATACGCAGTATTTT CASSLASATGATDTQYF
TRBJ1-1 - TRBV19 - TGTGCCAGTAAATCAGTAGAGGACAGACATGAAGCTTTCTTT CASKSVEDRHEAFF
TRBJ2-2 TRBD1 TRBV19 - TGTGCCAGTAGTAGGACAGGGGGTTCCGGGGAGCTGTTTTTT CASSRTGGSGELFF
TRBJ2-1 TRBD1 TRBV7-2 - TGTGCCAGCAGCAGCCGGGACAGGGGTTCGAATGAGCAGTTCTTC CASSSRDRGSNEQFF
TRBJ1-1 - TRBV29-1 - TGCAGCGTTTATGAAGGCGGATTGAACACTGAAGCTTTCTTT CSVYEGGLNTEAFF
TRBJ1-3 - TRBV7-9 - TGTGCCAGCAGCGAGTTTAGTTCCGGGGTTGGAAACACCATATATTTT CASSEFSSGVGNTIYF
TRBJ2-7 TRBD2 TRBV7-7 - TGTGCTAGCAGCTCGCAGTTGACTAGCGCCGACGAGCAGTACTTC CASSSQLTSADEQYF
TRBJ1-2 - TRBV27 few TGTGCCAGCAGTTTGGGGGGGGACTATGGCTACACCTTC CASSLGGDYGYTF
TRBJ2-1 - TRBV9 - TGTGCCAGCAGCGTTAGCAGGGAGTGGGATGAGCAGTTCTTC CASSVSREWDEQFF
TRBJ1-1 - TRBV30 - TGTGCCTGGAGTGTGGGCACGAACACTGAAGCTTTCTTT CAWSVGTNTEAFF
TRBJ2-5 TRBD2 TRBV7-9 - TGTGCCAGCAGCTTAGCGACTAGCGGGGAGGAGACCCAGTACTTC CASSLATSGEETQYF
TRBJ2-1 - TRBV4-2 - TGTGCCAGCAGCCAGGTCCGGAGTTTGCTCAATGAGCAGTTCTTC CASSQVRSLLNEQFF
TRBJ2-7 - TRBV7-6 once TGTGCCAGCAGCTTAGTAGGCTCCGACTACGAGCAGTACTTC CASSLVGSDYEQYF
TRBJ1-1 TRBD1 TRBV2 once TGTGCCAGCGCGGGACAGGGGATTGAAGCTTTCTTT CASAGQGIEAFF
TRBJ2-1 TRBD1 TRBV25-1 - TGTGCCAGCAGTGAGGGACAGACATCCTACAATGAGCAGTTCTTC CASSEGQTSYNEQFF
TRBJ1-2 TRBD1 TRBV30 once TGTGCCTGGAGTCCGGGGACAGGGTATCCCTATGGCTACACCTTC CAWSPGTGYPYGYTF
TRBJ1-6 - TRBV18 - TGTGCCAGCTCACCGTGGGAGTTACGAAGCTCCTATAATTCACCCCTCCACTTT CASSPWELRSSYNSPLHF
TRBJ1-2 TRBD1 TRBV4-3 few TGCGCCAGCAGCCAAGAGCAGACAGGGGGGTATGGCTACACCTTC CASSQEQTGGYGYTF
TRBJ1-4 - TRBV5-1 - TGCGCCAGCAGCTTGGCTGGGCCCCGTAATGAAAAACTGTTTTTT CASSLAGPRNEKLFF
TRBJ2-7 - TRBV18 - TGTGCCAGCTCACCACCGGGCCAGGGCGCGCCTTACGAGCAGTACTTC CASSPPGQGAPYEQYF
TRBJ2-2 - TRBV11-1 - TGTGCCAGCAGCTTAAGGGGACTTGGCACCGGGGAGCTGTTTTTT CASSLRGLGTGELFF
TRBJ2-1 - TRBV10-2 - TGCGCCAGCAGTGTCGGCGTCAACAATAAACCCAAAAACAATGAGCAGTTCTTC CASSVGVNNKPKNNEQFF
TRBJ1-2 - TRBV27 - TGTGCCAGCAGTTTATGGGAGGGGAGGTTGGATGGCTACACCTTC CASSLWEGRLDGYTF
TRBJ2-7 TRBD1 TRBV5-6 once TGTGCCAGCAGCTTGGGTACCGGGACAGGGAGCGAGCAGTACTTC CASSLGTGTGSEQYF
TRBJ2-5 - TRBV4-2 few TGTGCCAGCAGCCAAGATCCTCGAATAGAGACCCAGTACTTC CASSQDPRIETQYF
TRBJ2-5 TRBD2 TRBV19 - TGTGCCAGTATTCGGGGTAGCGGGGGTTGGGAGACCCAGTACTTC CASIRGSGGWETQYF
TRBJ1-2 - TRBV25-1 few TGTGCCAGCAGTGATCAGGGTCGAGGATATGGCTACACCTTC CASSDQGRGYGYTF
TRBJ2-1 TRBD2 TRBV6-4 - TGTGCCAGCAGTCCGCGGGGGGACTACAATGAGCAGTTCTTC CASSPRGDYNEQFF
TRBJ2-1 - TRBV14 - TGTGCCAGCAGCCAAGTGAACAGGGTCGATGAGCAGTTCTTC CASSQVNRVDEQFF
TRBJ2-4 - TRBV7-2 - TGTGCCAGCAGCTTAGTGGTTGGGATTGGGATAATTCAGTACTTC CASSLVVGIGIIQYF
TRBJ1-1 - TRBV11-3 - TGTGCCAGCAGCCGAGTCTCCCGGAGCGATGCTTTCTTT CASSRVSRSDAFF
TRBJ2-1 TRBD2 TRBV5-6 - TGTGCCAGCAGCTTGAGAACTAGCGGGAGGTCCTACAATGAGCAGTTCTTC CASSLRTSGRSYNEQFF
TRBJ1-1 - TRBV7-9 few TGTGCCAGCAGCTTAGTTGGGGGGAGAAACACTGAAGCTTTCTTT CASSLVGGRNTEAFF
TRBJ2-7 - TRBV6-5 once TGTGCCGCAGGCTACGAGCAGTACTTC CAAGYEQYF
TRBJ2-2 TRBD1 TRBV25-1 - TGTGCCAGCAGTCTTAGACAGGGGGCCGGGGAGCTGTTTTTT CASSLRQGAGELFF